One sample yielded the 30 T cell receptor beta chains listed below, sequenced in a study of control samples from healthy donors and cancer patients. TCRdb keeps only in-frame clones here, not all; method: immunoSEQ multiplex PCR. The sample comprises 150,000 to 200,000 clones, roughly nine tenths of which are singletons, and roughly 1.3% rests with the top ten. The sequencing sample was made of blood. The receptors were gathered from a man aged 25 to 45 in good health.

This rearrangement joins TRBV5-5 to TRBJ1-2, with a possible D match to TRBD1 (6 bases). The CDR3 spans 15 residues. In germline, CDR1 is SGHKS, CDR2 YYEKEE (reference sequence). V lost 4 bases and J 1 base, leaving 14 bases between the germline ends. CDR3 amino acids: CASSPSGVVNYGYTF. CDR3 coding DNA: TGTGCCAGCAGCCCTTCAGGGGTCGTTAACTATGGCTACACCTTC.

The chain has TRBV20-1 and TRBJ1-2, with D unresolved. V lost 1 base to trimming and J lost 8 bases, with 5 bases between them. The CDR3 sequence is 10 residues long. In germline, CDR1 is DFQATT, CDR2 SNEGSKA (reference sequence). The CDR3 reads CSARAGGYTF. The CDR3 DNA follows: TGCAGTGCTAGAGCCGGGGGCTACACCTTC.

The chain has TRBV4-3 and TRBJ2-3; D possibly matches TRBD1 or TRBD2 (6 bases each). With 0 bases removed from V and 15 bases from J, the gap between germline ends came to 22 bases. CDR3 length: 15 residues. Germline V gene lookup returns CDR1 LGHNA and CDR2 YSLEER. CDR3 sequence reads: CASSQDYRTGALQYF. In DNA, the CDR3 is TGCGCCAGCAGCCAAGATTATCGGACGGGGGCTCTACAATATTTT.

This clone was recorded once. The rearrangement joins TRBV18 to TRBJ2-2, with TRBD2 identical over 8 bases. Germline V gene data show CDR1 as KGHSH and CDR2 as LQKENI. Germline trimming cut 4 bases from V and 4 bases from J; bases unmatched to any gene: 5. This CDR3 comprises 15 residues. Written as DNA, the CDR3 is TGTGCCAGCTCACTAGCGGGATCGGGCACCGGGGAGCTGTTTTTT. It encodes CASSLAGSGTGELFF.

This chain links TRBV28 with TRBJ1-2; D gene ambiguous. V lost 8 bases to trimming and J lost 2 bases, with 15 bases between them. The germline CDR1 and CDR2 sequences are MDHEN and SYDVKM. The CDR3 loop spans 14 amino acids. CDR3 sequence: CASGLEQPNYGYTF. For the CDR3, the DNA is TGTGCCAGCGGGCTCGAACAGCCGAACTATGGCTACACCTTC.

V gene TRBV19 combines with J gene TRBJ1-2, with TRBD1 as a possible D gene (5 bases). This CDR3 is 12 amino acids long. V was pared by 7 bases and J by 7 bases, with 13 bases between. Germline lookup yields CDR1 LNHDA and CDR2 SQIVND (reference sequence). This CDR3 is CASTDQGFGYTF. The CDR3 DNA sequence: TGTGCCAGTACCGACCAGGGTTTTGGCTACACCTTC.

The chain links TRBV7-2 to TRBJ2-1; 14 bases agree with TRBD2. The V segment lost 4 bases and the J segment 8 bases; nucleotides outside the gene matches: 4. Germline V gene data show CDR1 as SGHTA and CDR2 as FQGNSA. The CDR3 has 15 residues. DNA of the CDR3: TGTGCCAGCAGCTCCCGACTAGCGGGAGGGCATGAGCAGTTCTTC. Amino acid sequence: CASSSRLAGGHEQFF.

The chain links TRBV7-9 to TRBJ2-1, with TRBD1 identical over 9 bases. Germline trimming cut 3 bases from V and 11 bases from J; bases unmatched to any gene: 17. CDR3 length: 17 amino acids. The germline V gene has CDR1 SEHNR and CDR2 FQNEAQ (reference sequence). The CDR3 spells CASSFPKLPTGGYKQFF. CDR3 DNA: TGTGCCAGCAGCTTTCCCAAGTTACCGACAGGGGGTTATAAGCAGTTCTTC.

V usage is TRBV7-9 and J usage is TRBJ1-3; 7 bases fit TRBD1. The J segment lost 4 bases and the V segment lost 2 bases, leaving 11 bases of the junction unmatched. Germline lookup yields CDR1 SEHNR and CDR2 FQNEAQ (reference sequence). CDR3 length equals 17 residues. CDR3 DNA sequence: TGTGCCAGCAGCTTAAGTGGGCTCAGGGGGTCGGGAAACACCATATATTTT. It codes for CASSLSGLRGSGNTIYF.

Comments on this clone: The same CDR3 is also encoded by other DNA sequences in this sample. The J gene is TRBJ1-1, the V gene TRBV19; D call uncertain. The CDR3 is made up of 12 amino acids. Deletions cut 3 bases from V and 1 base from J, with 3 bases between. Germline V lookup: CDR1 LNHDA, CDR2 SQIVND (reference sequence). CDR3 nucleotide sequence: TGTGCCAGTAGTATTGGGAACACTGAAGCTTTCTTT. Translation gives CASSIGNTEAFF.

CDR3: CASRDRGRVNEKLFF. The CDR3 bases are TGTGCCAGCAGGGACAGGGGGCGAGTGAATGAAAAACTGTTTTTT. The chain recombines TRBV2 with TRBJ1-4; 11 nucleotides match TRBD1. The CDR3 sequence is 15 residues long. With V trimmed by 6 bases and J by 5 bases, 5 bases remained unmatched. CDR1 and CDR2 from the germline V gene are SNHLY and FYNNEI.

The chain has TRBV6-5 and TRBJ1-5, with D uncertain. From germline, CDR1 is MNHEY and CDR2 SVGAGI. The CDR3 runs 15 residues. Trimming removed 3 bases from V and 0 bases from J, with 9 bases in between. As DNA, the CDR3 is TGTGCCAGCAGTTATTCCGGTAATAGCAATCAGCCCCAGCATTTT. This gives the protein CASSYSGNSNQPQHF.

The chain employs TRBV18 and TRBJ1-1, with TRBD1 matching 9 bases. The length of the CDR3 is 16 residues. V lost 3 bases and J lost 4; bases outside the gene matches: 9. Germline CDR1 is KGHSH and CDR2 is LQKENI. The CDR3 region has the DNA TGTGCCAGCTCACCCGTTTCGACAGGGGGAGGCACTGAAGCTTTCTTT. Protein product: CASSPVSTGGGTEAFF.

The chain recombines TRBV7-9 with TRBJ2-7; 7 positions match TRBD1. With V trimmed by 3 bases and J by 6 bases, 5 bases remained unmatched. This CDR3 region has 13 residues. CDR1 and CDR2 (germline): SEHNR, FQNEAQ (reference sequence). The CDR3 region has the DNA TGTGCCAGCAGCTTCGGGACAGACGGCGAGCAGTACTTC. It encodes CASSFGTDGEQYF.

The V and J genes are TRBV6-5 and TRBJ1-5, with no clear D. V was clipped by 10 bases and J by 6 bases, with 13 bases between them. Germline-derived CDR1 and CDR2 are MNHEY and SVGAGI. CDR3 size: 12 residues. The CDR3 DNA follows: TGTGCCACCGCCGGACTGGGTCAGCCCCAGCATTTT. As protein: CATAGLGQPQHF.

The chain recombines TRBV11-2 with TRBJ2-4; TRBD2 matches at 7 bases. The V segment lost 1 base and the J segment 6 bases; nucleotides outside the gene matches: 6. CDR1 and CDR2 from the germline V gene are SGHAT and FQNNGV. The CDR3 spans 15 residues. For the CDR3, the DNA is TGTGCCAGCAGCTTAGGGGCTAGCGGCGTAAACATTCAGTACTTC. Protein: CASSLGASGVNIQYF.

The chain has TRBV18 and TRBJ2-5; D uncertain. The CDR3 runs 16 residues. Germline values: CDR1 KGHSH, CDR2 LQKENI. V was clipped by 4 bases and J by 2 bases, with 17 bases between them. CDR3 amino acids: CASSHSRLALQETQYF. The CDR3 nucleotides are TGTGCCAGCTCACACTCCCGATTGGCGTTACAAGAGACCCAGTACTTC.

V usage is TRBV10-3 and J usage is TRBJ1-6; D is unclear. The germline V and J ends were trimmed by 6 bases and 8 bases, with 8 bases remaining between them. Germline loops: CDR1 ENHRY, CDR2 SYGVKD. The length of the CDR3 is 12 residues. CDR3 amino acids: CAIRDDYSPLHF. The CDR3 DNA reads as TGTGCCATCAGGGACGACTATTCACCCCTCCACTTT.

The chain couples TRBV6-6 to TRBJ1-5; D is unresolved. The CDR3 loop spans 11 amino acids. Deletions cut 9 bases from V and 0 bases from J, with 3 bases between. Per germline, CDR1 MNHNY and CDR2 SVGAGI (reference sequence). The DNA for the CDR3 is TGTGCCAGTCATAGCAATCAGCCCCAGCATTTT. Encoded protein: CASHSNQPQHF.

This clone has only a few counts. The rearrangement joins TRBV11-2 to TRBJ2-5; 8 bases are a match to TRBD1. The CDR3 totals 14 residues. V lost 2 bases and J lost 4; bases outside the gene matches: 3. Germline V gene lookup returns CDR1 SGHAT and CDR2 FQNNGV. CDR3 nucleotide sequence: TGTGCCAGCAGCTTATCCACAGGGGGAGAGACCCAGTACTTC. The encoded protein is CASSLSTGGETQYF.

This chain connects TRBV5-8 to TRBJ1-1; D uncertain. The CDR3 extends over 13 amino acids. V dropped 2 bases and J dropped 1 base, with 6 bases sitting between them. In germline, CDR1 is SGHTS, CDR2 YDEGEE. For the CDR3, the DNA is TGTGCCAGCAGCTTAGGTGGGAACACTGAAGCTTTCTTT. Its protein is CASSLGGNTEAFF.

The V gene is TRBV10-3, the J gene TRBJ2-1; 8 bases line up with TRBD2. The trim removed 3 bases at V and 2 bases at J, leaving 6 bases unmatched. The germline CDR1 and CDR2 sequences are ENHRY and SYGVKD. The CDR3 length is 16 residues. In DNA, the CDR3 is TGTGCCATCAGTGAAGAGAGACTAGCGCCCTACAATGAGCAGTTCTTC. It translates to CAISEERLAPYNEQFF.

This clone occurred a few times. The V and J genes are TRBV7-9 and TRBJ2-1, with 8 nucleotides matching TRBD2. Germline lookup yields CDR1 SEHNR and CDR2 FQNEAQ (reference sequence). V gave up 6 bases and J gave up 7 bases; unmatched junction bases: 8. The CDR3 has 14 amino acids. The CDR3 here is CASSPREGLNEQFF. In nucleotides, the CDR3 is TGTGCCAGCAGTCCCCGGGAGGGCCTAAATGAGCAGTTCTTC.

V is TRBV28 and J is TRBJ2-7; 9 bases map to TRBD2. V gave up 5 bases and J gave up 6 bases; unmatched junction bases: 17. The CDR3 is made up of 17 amino acids. Per the germline V gene, CDR1 is MDHEN and CDR2 is SYDVKM. CDR3: CASSPATGRREGPEQYF. For the CDR3, the DNA is TGTGCCAGCAGTCCTGCGACAGGGAGGCGGGAGGGCCCCGAGCAGTACTTC.

V is TRBV6-2 or TRBV6-3 and J is TRBJ2-5, with 8 bases identical to TRBD2. The germline gives CDR1 MNHEY, CDR2 SVGEGT. This CDR3 has 15 residues. J was trimmed by 5 bases and V by 6 bases; bases with no gene match: 11. The CDR3 loop is CASSPGLGGLETQYF. In DNA, the CDR3 is TGTGCCAGCAGCCCGGGACTAGGGGGTTTGGAGACCCAGTACTTC.

CDR3 region: CASSDPGGQSSTEAFF. Written as DNA, the CDR3 is TGTGCCAGCAGCGACCCAGGGGGACAGAGCTCCACTGAAGCTTTCTTT. The chain uses TRBV2 and TRBJ1-1; TRBD1 agrees at 7 bases. Germline values: CDR1 SNHLY, CDR2 FYNNEI. This CDR3 contains 16 residues. V was pared by 6 bases and J by 4 bases, with 14 bases of the junction left unmatched.

The V and J genes are TRBV6-2 or TRBV6-3 and TRBJ1-1; 8 positions agree with TRBD1. The CDR3 is 15 amino acids. Germline values: CDR1 MNHEY, CDR2 SVGEGT. The V gene end was trimmed by 5 bases and the J gene end by 4 bases; junction bases not matched to a gene: 9. The CDR3 region is CASSPRGQGSTEAFF. Written as DNA, the CDR3 is TGTGCCAGCAGTCCCCGTGGACAGGGATCCACTGAAGCTTTCTTT.

The chain is built from TRBV5-8 and TRBJ2-1; 8 bases fit TRBD1. CDR3 size: 15 residues. V shed 0 bases, J shed 4 bases, and the junction held 3 bases outside the gene matches. Germline-derived CDR1 and CDR2 are SGHTS and YDEGEE. CDR3 DNA sequence: TGTGCCAGCAGCTTGGGGGACAGGAATTACAATGAGCAGTTCTTC. As protein: CASSLGDRNYNEQFF.

V gene TRBV15 combines with J gene TRBJ1-1; no definite D call. The CDR3 length is 15 residues. Germline values: CDR1 LNHNV, CDR2 YYDKDF (reference sequence). V was pared by 0 bases and J by 2 bases, with 10 bases between. CDR3 nucleotide sequence: TGTGCCACCAGCAGAGATAAGGGATCAAACACTGAAGCTTTCTTT. It is translated as CATSRDKGSNTEAFF.

V is TRBV5-1 and J is TRBJ2-2; possibly TRBD1 for D (6 bases). The CDR3 is 15 residues long. Trimming removed 0 bases at V and 1 base at J, with 7 bases between. Germline CDR1 is SGHRS and CDR2 is YFSETQ. This CDR3 reads CASSLGGQNTGELFF. The CDR3 nucleotides read TGCGCCAGCAGCTTGGGGGGACAGAACACCGGGGAGCTGTTTTTT.